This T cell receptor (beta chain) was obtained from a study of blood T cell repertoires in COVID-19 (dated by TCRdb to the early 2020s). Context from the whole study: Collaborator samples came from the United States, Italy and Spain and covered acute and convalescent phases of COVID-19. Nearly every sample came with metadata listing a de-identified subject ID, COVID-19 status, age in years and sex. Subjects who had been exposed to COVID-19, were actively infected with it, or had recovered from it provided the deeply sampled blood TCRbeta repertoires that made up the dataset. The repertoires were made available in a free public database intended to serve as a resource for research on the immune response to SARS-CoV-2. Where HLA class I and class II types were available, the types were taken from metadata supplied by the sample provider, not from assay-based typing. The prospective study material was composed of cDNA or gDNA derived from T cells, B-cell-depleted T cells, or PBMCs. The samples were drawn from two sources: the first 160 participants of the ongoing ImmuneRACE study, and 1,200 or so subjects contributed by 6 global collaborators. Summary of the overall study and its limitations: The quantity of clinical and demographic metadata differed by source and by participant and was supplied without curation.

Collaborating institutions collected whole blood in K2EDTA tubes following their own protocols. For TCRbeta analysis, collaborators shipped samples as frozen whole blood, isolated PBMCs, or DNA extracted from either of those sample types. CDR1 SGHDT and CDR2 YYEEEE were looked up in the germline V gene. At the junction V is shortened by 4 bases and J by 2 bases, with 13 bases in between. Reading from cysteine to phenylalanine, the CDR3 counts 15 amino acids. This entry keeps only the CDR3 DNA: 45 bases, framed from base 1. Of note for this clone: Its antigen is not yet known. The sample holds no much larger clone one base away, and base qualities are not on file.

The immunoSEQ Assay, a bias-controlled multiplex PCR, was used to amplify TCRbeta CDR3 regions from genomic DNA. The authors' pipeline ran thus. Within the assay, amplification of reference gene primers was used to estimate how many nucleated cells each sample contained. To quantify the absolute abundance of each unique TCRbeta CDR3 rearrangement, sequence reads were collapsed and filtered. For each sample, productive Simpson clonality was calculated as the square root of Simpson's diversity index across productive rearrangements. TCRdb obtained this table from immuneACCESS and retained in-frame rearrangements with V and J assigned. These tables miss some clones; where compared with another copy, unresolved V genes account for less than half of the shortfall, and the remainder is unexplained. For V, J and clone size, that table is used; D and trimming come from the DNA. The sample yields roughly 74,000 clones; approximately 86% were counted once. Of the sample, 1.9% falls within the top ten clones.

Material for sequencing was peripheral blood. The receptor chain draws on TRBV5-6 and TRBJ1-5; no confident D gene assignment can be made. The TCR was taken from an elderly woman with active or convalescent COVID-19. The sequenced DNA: TGTGCCAGCAGCCGGCGGGAATACGGCAATCAGCCCCAGCATTTT. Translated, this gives CASSRREYGNQPQHF.